What follows are 13 T cell receptor beta chains derived from one specimen sequenced in a study of blood T cell repertoires in COVID-19. The assay was immunoSEQ multiplex PCR, and TCRdb's table has in-frame clones only and misses some. The table records about 200,000 clones, 82% of them present only once. The sample was peripheral blood. The receptors shown here come from a woman aged 55 to 70 with COVID-19, enrolled during active disease.

The genes are TRBV5-4 and TRBJ1-2, with D possibly matching TRBD1 (6 bases). Germline values: CDR1 SGHNT, CDR2 YYREEE (reference sequence). The CDR3 totals 16 residues. With 4 bases removed from V and 4 bases from J, the gap between germline ends came to 20 bases. CDR3 sequence reads: CASSPASRGASYGYTF. CDR3 DNA: TGTGCCAGCAGCCCGGCAAGCCGGGGGGCTAGCTATGGCTACACCTTC.

A few counts support this clone. V and J are TRBV6-5 and TRBJ1-6; 7 bases are shared with TRBD1. The J segment lost 7 bases and the V segment lost 7 bases, leaving 4 bases of the junction unmatched. This CDR3 spans 13 amino acids. CDR1 and CDR2 (germline): MNHEY, SVGAGI. The CDR3 loop is CASIEGQNSPLHF. CDR3 DNA: TGTGCCAGCATCGAGGGACAGAATTCACCCCTCCACTTT.

The J gene is TRBJ1-2, the V gene TRBV10-3; a weak D match, TRBD1 (5 bases). This CDR3 has 13 residues. Germline CDR1 reads ENHRY; CDR2 reads SYGVKD. V lost 6 bases and J lost 8, with 16 bases in between. CDR3 sequence reads: CAISRLGVWGYTF. CDR3 in DNA: TGTGCCATCAGCCGCCTAGGGGTTTGGGGCTACACCTTC.

As DNA, the CDR3 is TGTGCCAGCAGCTTAGTGGCCGGGGTGGGGTCACCCCTCCACTTT. It translates to CASSLVAGVGSPLHF. V gene TRBV7-2 combines with J gene TRBJ1-6; D is unclear. Trimming took 1 base from V and 10 from J, leaving 14 bases between them. The germline V gene has CDR1 SGHTA and CDR2 FQGNSA. The CDR3 covers 15 residues.

The CDR3 DNA is TGTGCCAGCAGCTCAATCTCCCAGGGGGCATCACCCCTCCACTTT. As protein: CASSSISQGASPLHF. The rearrangement uses TRBV5-4 and TRBJ1-6; 8 bases fit TRBD1. Germline V gene sequence: CDR1 SGHNT, CDR2 YYREEE (reference sequence). The junction had 9 bases not matched to a gene; V was cut back by 3 bases and J by 10 bases. The CDR3 is 15 amino acids.

This clone was detected once. The chain recombines TRBV7-9 with TRBJ2-3; 8 nucleotides align to TRBD2. The CDR3 has 17 residues. V was pared by 1 base and J by 0 bases, with 6 bases of the junction left unmatched. Germline V lookup: CDR1 SEHNR, CDR2 FQNEAQ (reference sequence). The CDR3 DNA reads TGTGCCAGCAGCTTAGATAGTAGCGGGGTTAGCACAGATACGCAGTATTTT. It encodes CASSLDSSGVSTDTQYF.

V and J are TRBV7-9 and TRBJ1-2; the D gene is possibly TRBD1 (6 bases). This CDR3 comprises 16 residues. V was trimmed by 4 bases and J by 8 bases, leaving 23 bases between them. Germline V gene sequence: CDR1 SEHNR, CDR2 FQNEAQ (reference sequence). The CDR3 DNA reads TGTGCCAGCAGCTCAGGGGCGCGGATTTTCAAAGGCGGCTACACCTTC. This sequence encodes CASSSGARIFKGGYTF.

This clone was seen just once. The V call is TRBV6-5, the J call TRBJ1-2; the match to TRBD1 covers 7 bases. CDR3 size: 15 residues. The junction had 9 bases not matched to a gene; V was cut back by 6 bases and J by 2 bases. Germline V CDR1 and CDR2: MNHEY, SVGAGI. The CDR3 DNA follows: TGTGCCAGCAGGGACGCAGGGGGTCGGAACTATGGCTACACCTTC. Translated, it gives CASRDAGGRNYGYTF.

This clone has a single count. The chain couples TRBV3-1 (or the pseudogene TRBV3-2) to TRBJ1-4; a possible D gene is TRBD1 (5 bases). The ends were cut back, 2 bases at V and 8 bases at J, with 15 bases in the middle. Per the germline V gene, CDR1 is LGHDT and CDR2 is YNNKEL (reference sequence). The CDR3 totals 15 residues. CDR3 nucleotides: TGTGCCAGCAGCCAATCGGGGGGACGGCCAGAAAAACTGTTTTTT. This gives the protein CASSQSGGRPEKLFF.

This clone was seen a single time. The chain couples TRBV9 to TRBJ2-3, with TRBD2 matching 14 bases. Trimming at V came to 0 bases and at J to 3 bases, leaving 6 bases not matched to a gene. The CDR3 consists of 18 residues. Germline CDR1 reads SGDLS; CDR2 reads YYNGEE. The CDR3 DNA sequence: TGTGCCAGCAGCGTAGTCCCTGGACTAGCGGGGGGAACAGATACGCAGTATTTT. Its protein product is CASSVVPGLAGGTDTQYF.

V is TRBV7-2 and J is TRBJ1-6; 7 nucleotides match TRBD1. This CDR3 comprises 16 residues. V lost 5 bases to trimming and J lost 2 bases; unmatched junction nucleotides: 6. Germline loops: CDR1 SGHTA, CDR2 FQGNSA. The CDR3 protein is CASSLRDRAYNSPLHF. The CDR3 DNA reads as TGTGCCAGCAGCCTCCGGGACAGAGCCTATAATTCACCCCTCCACTTT.

The chain uses TRBV2 and TRBJ1-6; a possible D gene is TRBD1 (5 bases). The CDR3 totals 14 residues. Trimming removed 5 bases from V and 7 bases from J, with 12 bases in between. From germline, CDR1 is SNHLY and CDR2 FYNNEI. CDR3 nucleotide sequence: TGTGCCAGCAGTCTCAGGGATCTCAATTCACCCCTCCACTTT. It translates to CASSLRDLNSPLHF.

This chain uses TRBV5-4 with TRBJ2-5, with D possibly being TRBD1 (6 bases). Per germline, CDR1 SGHNT and CDR2 YYREEE (reference sequence). The CDR3 extends over 13 amino acids. V was shortened by 4 bases and J by 5 bases, with 12 bases between the two germline ends. CDR3 bases: TGTGCCAGCAGCAAAGACAGGTTGGAGACCCAGTACTTC. Translated: CASSKDRLETQYF.